This TCR beta chain was captured by sequencing in a study of blood T cells in healthy people across ages. To note about this clonotype: Its antigen is still unknown.

At least 6 million PBMCs were isolated per sample. Total RNA amounts of at least 5 micrograms were extracted per sample. V gave up 4 bases and J gave up 4 bases; unmatched junction bases: 8. The germline CDR1 and CDR2 sequences are SGHRS and YFSETQ. This CDR3 comprises 15 residues. General study findings and limits: More naive CD4+ cells and higher diversity were found in long-lived than in aged donors.

A second PCR, run for roughly 6 to 11 cycles, used a sample-barcoded 5' primer plus a J-beta primer mix. TCRdb recomputed calls from the 5' RACE reads with MiXCR, one row per CDR3 protein. This sample has approximately 600,000 distinct CDR3 sequences, with about 53% found just once. The sequence came from a man in his 60s in good health. The chain combines TRBV5-1 with TRBJ1-5, with 7 bases fitting TRBD1. Sequenced sample: blood. The CDR3 coding sequence is TGCGCCAGCAGCCCCACAGGGGACGTAAATCAGCCCCAGCATTTT. It translates to CASSPTGDVNQPQHF.